This T cell receptor beta chain was retrieved from a study of early T cells in non-severe SARS-CoV-2 infection. Whole-study findings and limits: VDJdb matching favored anti-spike CD8 responses, missing private and CD4 specificities.

Germline V gene sequence: CDR1 MNHEY, CDR2 SMNVEV (reference sequence). With V trimmed by 6 bases and J by 6 bases, 5 bases remained unmatched. This CDR3 has 13 amino acids. This clonotype was counted many times. Its antigen is undetermined. Attachment of unique molecular identifiers was made to individual cDNA molecules. TCRdb re-called the 5' RACE reads with MiXCR, one entry per CDR3 protein. The table includes tens of thousands of distinct CDR3 sequences, around 6% detected once. The chain uses TRBV27 and TRBJ1-5, with 7 bases identical to TRBD1. Source material: whole blood. The receptor was isolated from an adult who was a healthcare worker with PCR-confirmed SARS-CoV-2 infection or an uninfected control (not recorded which). The CDR3 spells CASSPGGGQPQHF. The CDR3, as DNA: TGTGCCAGCAGCCCAGGGGGGGGTCAGCCCCAGCATTTT.